The rows below give T cell receptor beta chains drawn from one sample of a study of blood T cell repertoires in COVID-19. Generated by immunoSEQ multiplex PCR, the TCRdb table keeps only in-frame clones and is missing some. The data contain 250,000 to 350,000 clones, 84% of them seen just once; the ten biggest clones take up around 1.6%. The sample was peripheral blood. The receptors come from a human donor with COVID-19, enrolled during active disease. The donor label of this sample is uncertain. The CDR3 runs from the conserved cysteine through the conserved F or W.

>TRBJ2-3|TRBV6-1
CASSEKGRGIVDTQYF
>TRBJ2-1|TRBV3-1/TRBV3-2
CASSRADEQFF
>TRBJ2-1|TRBV11-2
CASSLAGGNYYNEQFF
>TRBJ2-5|TRBV2
CASLSGREGTQYF
>TRBJ1-4|TRBV27
CASSLDRGSANEKLFF
>TRBJ2-2|TRBV24-1
CATSAGGAGELFF
>TRBJ2-3|TRBV5-6
CASSQRVAGGDTQYF
>TRBJ1-1|TRBV21-1
CASSKGEPRGFTEAFF
>TRBJ2-3|TRBV4-2
CASSQDKTPDVSLYF
>TRBJ2-2|TRBV2
CASSGSSGRPGELFF
>TRBJ2-5|TRBV7-2
CASSFDREETQYF
>TRBJ2-7|TRBV6-5
CASRPGQSYEQYF
>TRBJ2-1|TRBV5-1
CASSLRPTTRDNEQFF
>TRBJ1-4|TRBV6-5
CASRTDINEKLFF
>TRBJ2-1|TRBV6-5
CATERAGSYNEQFF
>TRBJ2-1|TRBV6-5
CASSPGDRNEQFF
>TRBJ1-1|TRBV19
CASKFNSGRGEAFF
>TRBJ1-2|TRBV28
CASSFPPTGIGGYTF
>TRBJ2-1|TRBV4-2
CASSQDLAGANEQFF
>TRBJ1-5|TRBV2
CASSGERQGAEYSNQPQHF
>TRBJ1-5|TRBV28
CASSRTRQGWEPQHF
>TRBJ2-7|TRBV19
CASSTQGAYEQYF
>TRBJ2-2|TRBV30
CAWSRQNTGELFF
>TRBJ2-1|TRBV5-8
CASSEGTSVYNEQFF
>TRBJ1-5|TRBV5-1
CASSPDGHSNQPQHF
>TRBJ1-2|TRBV7-2
CASSYRGINGYTF
>TRBJ1-1|TRBV2
CASSEQAPTEAFF
>TRBJ2-1|TRBV28
CASPPGTGEFRYNEQFF
>TRBJ1-6|TRBV5-6
CASSGDRALTPLHF